These 27 T cell receptor beta chains were sequenced from one sample in a study of blood T cell repertoires in COVID-19. Data came from immunoSEQ multiplex PCR; TCRdb stores just in-frame clones and leaves some out. The sample yields some 130,000 clones, 55% to 75% seen once. The sample was peripheral blood. The source is a woman between 65 and 79 years old with acute or convalescent COVID-19.

V gene TRBV30 combines with J gene TRBJ1-6; D is unresolved. CDR3 size: 15 residues. Germline V gives CDR1 GTSNPN, CDR2 SVGIG (reference sequence). V gave up 0 bases and J gave up 4 bases, with 10 bases separating them. The CDR3 loop is CAWSVTNSYNSPLHF. The DNA of the CDR3 is TGTGCCTGGAGTGTAACGAATAGTTATAATTCACCCCTCCACTTT.

The rearrangement links TRBV5-1 to TRBJ2-1; D unresolved. Trimming stripped 7 bases from V and 1 base from J, with 12 bases between. Germline V gives CDR1 SGHRS, CDR2 YFSETQ. The CDR3 covers 14 residues. The chain's CDR3 is CASGDTLSYNEQFF. CDR3 coding DNA: TGCGCCAGCGGCGACACACTTTCCTACAATGAGCAGTTCTTC.

At least ten counts were recorded for this clone. Other DNA sequences from this sample encode an identical CDR3 as well. CDR3 coding DNA: TGTGCCAGCAGCTTAGGCCCAGGTAGCGAGCAGTACTTC. Its protein is CASSLGPGSEQYF. The chain employs TRBV11-2 and TRBJ2-7; D not certain. V shed 1 base and J shed 6 bases, with 10 bases lying between them. This CDR3 spans 13 amino acids. In germline, CDR1 is SGHAT, CDR2 FQNNGV.

The CDR3 region has the DNA TGTGCCATCTCGACAGGGTACCAAGCCTACGAGCAGTACTTC. It specifies CAISTGYQAYEQYF. The genes are TRBV10-3 and TRBJ2-7; 7 bases align to TRBD1. CDR3 length equals 14 residues. The V and J ends lost 8 bases and 2 bases, in that order; junction bases with no gene match: 9. The germline V gene has CDR1 ENHRY and CDR2 SYGVKD.

The rearrangement uses TRBV4-3 and TRBJ1-6, with a tentative D call TRBD1 (5 bases). The ends were cut back, 2 bases at V and 10 bases at J, with 12 bases in the middle. This CDR3 has 14 amino acids. In germline, CDR1 is LGHNA, CDR2 YSLEER. The chain's CDR3 is CASSQTPGRSPLHF. The CDR3 DNA reads TGCGCCAGCAGCCAAACGCCAGGGCGATCACCCCTCCACTTT.

With respect to this clone: The same CDR3 can be traced to other DNA sequences in this sample. The rearrangement links TRBV19 to TRBJ1-5; 9 positions agree with TRBD1. Losses at the gene ends were 10 bases for V and 1 base for J; bases not matched to a gene: 2. Germline-derived CDR1 and CDR2 are LNHDA and SQIVND (reference sequence). The CDR3 has 13 amino acids. CDR3 loop: CATGQGSNQPQHF. The CDR3 region has the DNA TGTGCCACAGGACAGGGGAGCAATCAGCCCCAGCATTTT.

The genes are TRBV2 and TRBJ2-1; 13 nucleotides agree with TRBD2. Looked up from germline, CDR1 is SNHLY and CDR2 is FYNNEI. V gave up 6 bases and J gave up 5 bases; unmatched junction bases: 4. CDR3 size: 15 residues. CDR3 sequence (DNA): TGTGCCAGCAGGGAGGGACTAGCGGGGAACAATGAGCAGTTCTTC. Its protein is CASREGLAGNNEQFF.

On this clone: One junction end disagrees with the germline gene, perhaps due to a read error. This CDR3 reads CASSYFTGGTSGKDF. DNA of the CDR3: TGTGCCAGCAGCTACTTCACCGGCGGGACTAGCGGGAAGGACTTC. The J gene is TRBJ2-7, the V gene TRBV3-1 (or the pseudogene TRBV3-2); 13 bases are shared with TRBD2. Germline-derived CDR1 and CDR2 are LGHDT and YNNKEL (reference sequence). CDR3 length equals 15 residues.

CDR3 protein: CASRTRGLFTYEQYF. In DNA form, the CDR3 reads TGTGCCAGCAGGACCCGGGGACTTTTTACCTACGAGCAGTACTTC. The chain joins TRBV27 to TRBJ2-7, with D perhaps TRBD2 (6 bases). The V gene's germline CDR1 is MNHEY and CDR2 SMNVEV (reference sequence). This CDR3 is built from 15 residues. V was trimmed by 6 bases and J by 2 bases, leaving 17 bases between them.

This sequence joins TRBV6-5 and TRBJ2-7, with TRBD1 as a possible D gene (5 bases). This CDR3 region has 13 residues. Trimming pared 4 bases from V and 3 bases from J, leaving 10 bases between. Germline CDR1 MNHEY, CDR2 SVGAGI. CDR3 region: CASSSQGFYEQYF. The CDR3, as DNA: TGTGCCAGCAGTTCGCAGGGATTCTACGAGCAGTACTTC.

This clone was detected only a few times. The V and J genes are TRBV15 and TRBJ2-2; 7 bases map to TRBD1. CDR1 and CDR2 from the germline V gene are LNHNV and YYDKDF (reference sequence). Trimming at V came to 4 bases and at J to 6 bases, leaving 11 bases not matched to a gene. The CDR3 runs 16 residues. Written as DNA, the CDR3 is TGTGCCACCAGCACCAGAATGGTTACAGGGGCCGGGGAGCTGTTTTTT. It specifies CATSTRMVTGAGELFF.

Note on this clone: This may arise from a read error, as a much more abundant clone is one base away. As DNA, the CDR3 is TGTGCCTGGGAACAGGGGGGGGCTGAAGCTTTCTTT. Protein: CAWEQGGAEAFF. The genes are TRBV30 and TRBJ1-1; 8 bases align to TRBD1. Germline lookup yields CDR1 GTSNPN and CDR2 SVGIG (reference sequence). The length of the CDR3 is 12 residues. The V segment lost 5 bases and the J segment 6 bases; nucleotides outside the gene matches: 5.

The V call is TRBV6-5, the J call TRBJ2-7, with TRBD1 matching 8 bases. After removal of 2 bases from V and 6 bases from J, the junction contained 3 bases not matched to a gene. The CDR3 runs to 13 residues. Germline V gives CDR1 MNHEY, CDR2 SVGAGI. Written as DNA, the CDR3 is TGTGCCAGCAGTTACAGGACAGGGTTCGAGCAGTACTTC. Amino acids: CASSYRTGFEQYF.

This clone has only a few counts. This sequence joins TRBV6-2 or TRBV6-3 and TRBJ1-2, with D perhaps matching TRBD1 (5 bases). Deletions cut 2 bases from V and 5 bases from J, with 12 bases between. The germline CDR1 and CDR2 sequences are MNHEY and SVGEGT. The CDR3 contains 14 residues. The CDR3 region has the DNA TGTGCCAGCAGTTACCAGGCGGGGGGATATGGCTACACCTTC. Translated, it gives CASSYQAGGYGYTF.

In its sample, this clone was seen many times. This sequence joins TRBV5-5 and TRBJ2-7, with 9 bases fitting TRBD1. The CDR3 has 15 residues. CDR1 SGHKS and CDR2 YYEKEE come from the germline V gene (reference sequence). The trim removed 4 bases at V and 4 bases at J, leaving 9 bases unmatched. The CDR3 DNA sequence: TGTGCCAGCAGCGGCGGGACAGGGACTTGGTACGAGCAGTACTTC. Translated, it gives CASSGGTGTWYEQYF.

The chain couples TRBV12-3 or TRBV12-4 to TRBJ2-7, with TRBD2 identical over 7 bases. The CDR3 consists of 13 residues. J was trimmed by 7 bases and V by 6 bases; bases with no gene match: 9. CDR3 sequence: CASRQAASGEQYF. DNA for the CDR3: TGTGCCAGCAGACAGGCGGCTAGCGGAGAGCAGTACTTC.

This chain links TRBV5-1 with TRBJ2-7; 12 nucleotides agree with TRBD2. The ends lost 3 bases at V and 2 bases at J; junction bases unmatched: 6. CDR3 length equals 16 residues. Germline V lookup: CDR1 SGHRS, CDR2 YFSETQ. The CDR3 DNA reads TGCGCCAGCAGCTGGGGACTAGCGGGTACCACCTACGAGCAGTACTTC. Residues: CASSWGLAGTTYEQYF.

This sequence joins TRBV7-3 and TRBJ2-3; D may be TRBD2 (6 bases). Germline CDR1 SGHTA, CDR2 FQGTGA. The V and J ends lost 5 bases and 7 bases respectively, with 19 bases between them. The CDR3 runs 15 residues. The chain's CDR3 is CASSPSSKAGHTQYF. The CDR3 DNA reads TGTGCCAGCAGCCCAAGCAGTAAAGCGGGTCATACGCAGTATTTT.

This clone was seen a single time. The V and J genes are TRBV5-1 and TRBJ2-3; TRBD2 matches at 7 bases. The CDR3 totals 14 residues. J was trimmed by 4 bases and V by 2 bases; bases with no gene match: 4. The germline gives CDR1 SGHRS, CDR2 YFSETQ. The CDR3 DNA is TGCGCCAGCAGCTTAGCGGGGACCGCAGATACGCAGTATTTT. Protein product: CASSLAGTADTQYF.

This chain joins TRBV6-2 or TRBV6-3 and TRBJ1-6, with TRBD1 matching 7 bases. The CDR3 length is 16 residues. Germline-derived CDR1 and CDR2 are MNHEY and SVGEGT. V was pared by 6 bases and J by 3 bases, with 8 bases of the junction left unmatched. CDR3: CASSRDSKNYNSPLHF. The CDR3 bases are TGTGCCAGCAGCCGGGACAGTAAGAACTATAATTCACCCCTCCACTTT.

The rearrangement joins TRBV10-3 to TRBJ2-7, with D tentatively TRBD1 (6 bases). CDR3 length: 16 residues. The germline gives CDR1 ENHRY, CDR2 SYGVKD. The V end lost 2 bases, the J end lost 0 bases, and 14 bases lay between the germline ends. CDR3 in DNA: TGTGCCATCAGTGAGGTCAGGGGCTTGAGCTCCTACGAGCAGTACTTC. Translating it yields CAISEVRGLSSYEQYF.

There are many counts of this clone. The gene calls are TRBV27 and TRBJ2-2; tentative D call: TRBD1 (6 bases). The germline V gene has CDR1 MNHEY and CDR2 SMNVEV (reference sequence). V lost 7 bases and J lost 7, with 13 bases in between. The CDR3 is 13 amino acids. The CDR3 is CASNPQGYGELFF. In DNA, the CDR3 is TGTGCCAGCAACCCACAGGGCTACGGGGAGCTGTTTTTT.

The rearrangement uses TRBV6-5 and TRBJ1-1; unclear D gene. The CDR3 runs 12 residues. Deletions cut 7 bases from V and 4 bases from J, with 10 bases between. The germline V gene has CDR1 MNHEY and CDR2 SVGAGI. As DNA, the CDR3 is TGTGCCAGCACCTCACGGGGCACTGAAGCTTTCTTT. Translation: CASTSRGTEAFF.

CDR3 coding DNA: TGTGCCAGCAGCCCCGGCGGCTCTGGGGCCAACGTCCTGACTTTC. It yields the protein CASSPGGSGANVLTF. The V and J genes are TRBV7-3 and TRBJ2-6; D not certain. The CDR3 is made up of 15 amino acids. Germline CDR1 and CDR2: SGHTA and FQGTGA. The ends were cut back, 5 bases at V and 0 bases at J, with 8 bases in the middle.

The J gene is TRBJ2-5, the V gene TRBV30; possibly TRBD1 for D (6 bases). Germline loops: CDR1 GTSNPN, CDR2 SVGIG (reference sequence). The CDR3 has 14 amino acids. Trimming left V 5 bases short and J 5 bases short, with 18 bases between. For the CDR3, the DNA is TGTGCCTGGGACTATGGGGGCGGCGGGGAGACCCAGTACTTC. Its protein product is CAWDYGGGGETQYF.

The chain employs TRBV6-5 and TRBJ1-5, with 7 bases fitting TRBD1. CDR1 is MNHEY, CDR2 SVGAGI, per germline. With V trimmed by 9 bases and J by 2 bases, 7 bases remained unmatched. This CDR3 contains 14 residues. Here the CDR3 DNA reads TGTGCCAGTAGCGCAGGACAGGGCAATCAGCCCCAGCATTTT. It specifies CASSAGQGNQPQHF.

This chain links TRBV5-4 with TRBJ2-5; tentatively, D is TRBD1 (6 bases). The V gene lost 1 base and the J gene lost 1 base, with 14 bases spanning the gap. The CDR3 spans 16 residues. Per the germline V gene, CDR1 is SGHNT and CDR2 is YYREEE (reference sequence). CDR3 nucleotide sequence: TGTGCCAGCAGCTTGAGATTTCGGACAGCCCAAGAGACCCAGTACTTC. Protein: CASSLRFRTAQETQYF. Looking up the rest from reference TRBV5-4 and TRBJ2-5 gives the full variable domain: ETGVTQSPTHLIKTRGQQVTLRCSSQSGHNTVSWYQQALGQGPQFIFQYYREEENGRGNFPPRFSGLQFPNYSSELNVNALELDDSALYLCASSLRFRTAQETQYFGPGTRLLVL.